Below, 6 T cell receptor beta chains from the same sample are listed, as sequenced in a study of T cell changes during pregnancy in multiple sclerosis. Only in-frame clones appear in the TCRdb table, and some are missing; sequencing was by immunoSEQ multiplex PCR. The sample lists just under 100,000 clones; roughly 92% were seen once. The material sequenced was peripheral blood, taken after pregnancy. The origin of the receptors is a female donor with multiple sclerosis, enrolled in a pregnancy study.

CDR3 sequence (DNA): TGTGCCAGCAGACAAATCCAGGGTGCGGACACCTTC. Its translation is CASRQIQGADTF. This rearrangement joins TRBV28 to TRBJ1-2, with D possibly matching TRBD1 (5 bases). Germline V lookup: CDR1 MDHEN, CDR2 SYDVKM. Trimming pared 6 bases from V and 12 bases from J, leaving 17 bases between. CDR3 size: 12 residues.

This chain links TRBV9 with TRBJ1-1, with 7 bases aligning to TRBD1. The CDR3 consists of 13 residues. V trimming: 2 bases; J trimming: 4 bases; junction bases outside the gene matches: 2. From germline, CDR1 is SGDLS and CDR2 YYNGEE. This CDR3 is CASSVGQITEAFF. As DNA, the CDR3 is TGTGCCAGCAGCGTGGGACAGATCACTGAAGCTTTCTTT.

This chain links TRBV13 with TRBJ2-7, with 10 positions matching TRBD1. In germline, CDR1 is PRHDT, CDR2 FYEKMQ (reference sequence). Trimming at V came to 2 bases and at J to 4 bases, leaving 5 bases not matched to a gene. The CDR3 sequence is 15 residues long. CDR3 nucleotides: TGTGCCAGCAGCTTAACAGGACAGGGGGTTTACGAGCAGTACTTC. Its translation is CASSLTGQGVYEQYF.

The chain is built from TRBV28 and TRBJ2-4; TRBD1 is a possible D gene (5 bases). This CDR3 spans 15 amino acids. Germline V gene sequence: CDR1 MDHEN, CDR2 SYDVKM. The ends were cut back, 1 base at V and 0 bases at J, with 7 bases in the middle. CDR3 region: CASSLFRGAKNIQYF. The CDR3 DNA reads TGTGCCAGCAGTTTATTTAGGGGAGCCAAAAACATTCAGTACTTC.

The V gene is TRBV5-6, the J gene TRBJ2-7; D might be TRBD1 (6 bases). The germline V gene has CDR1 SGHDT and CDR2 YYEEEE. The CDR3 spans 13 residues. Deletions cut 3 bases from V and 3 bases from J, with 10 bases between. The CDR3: CASSWLQGYEQYF. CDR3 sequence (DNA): TGTGCCAGCAGCTGGTTACAGGGCTACGAGCAGTACTTC. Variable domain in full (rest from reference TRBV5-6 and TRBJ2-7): DAGVTQSPTHLIKTRGQQVTLRCSPKSGHDTVSWYQQALGQGPQFIFQYYEEEERQRGNFPDRFSGHQFPNYSSELNVNALLLGDSALYLCASSWLQGYEQYFGPGTRLTVT.

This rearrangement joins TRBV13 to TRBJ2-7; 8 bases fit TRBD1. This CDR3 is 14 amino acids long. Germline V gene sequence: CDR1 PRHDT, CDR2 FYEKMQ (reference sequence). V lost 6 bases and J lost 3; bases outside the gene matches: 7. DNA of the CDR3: TGTGCCAGCAGGAAAAAAACAGGGGGCTACGAGCAGTACTTC. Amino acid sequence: CASRKKTGGYEQYF.